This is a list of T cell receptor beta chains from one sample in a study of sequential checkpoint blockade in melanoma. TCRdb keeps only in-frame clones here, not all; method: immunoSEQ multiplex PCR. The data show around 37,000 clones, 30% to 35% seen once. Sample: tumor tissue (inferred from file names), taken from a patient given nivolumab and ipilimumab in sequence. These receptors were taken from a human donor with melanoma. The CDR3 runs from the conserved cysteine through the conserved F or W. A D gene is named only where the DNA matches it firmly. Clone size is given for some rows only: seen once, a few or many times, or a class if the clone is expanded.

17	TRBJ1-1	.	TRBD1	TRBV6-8	CASSPRDRASMNTEAFF	TGTGCCAGCAGTCCAAGGGACAGGGCCTCTATGAACACTGAAGCTTTCTTT
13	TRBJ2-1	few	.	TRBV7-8	CASSSDLHNEQFF	TGTGCCAGCAGCTCGGACCTCCACAATGAGCAGTTCTTC
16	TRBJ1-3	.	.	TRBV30	CAWSKTGVSSGNTIYF	TGTGCCTGGAGTAAGACAGGCGTTAGCTCTGGAAACACCATATATTTT
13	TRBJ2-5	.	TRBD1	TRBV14	CASSQGQGETQYF	TGTGCCAGCAGCCAAGGACAGGGGGAGACCCAGTACTTC
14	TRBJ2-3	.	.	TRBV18	CASSPGLRTDTQYF	TGTGCCAGCTCACCAGGGTTAAGGACAGATACGCAGTATTTT
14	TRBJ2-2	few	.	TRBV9	CASSPRQNTGELFF	TGTGCCAGCAGTCCTCGACAGAACACCGGGGAGCTGTTTTTT
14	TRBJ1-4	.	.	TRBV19	CASSMREANEKLFF	TGTGCCAGTAGTATGAGAGAGGCTAATGAAAAACTGTTTTTT
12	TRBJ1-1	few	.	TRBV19	CASSIRRTEAFF	TGTGCCAGTAGTATAAGAAGGACTGAAGCTTTCTTT
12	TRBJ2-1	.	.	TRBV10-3	CAISGVTTEQFF	TGTGCCATCAGTGGAGTCACCACTGAGCAGTTCTTC
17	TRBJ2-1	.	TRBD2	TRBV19	CASSTLLAGSPYNKQFF	TGTGCCAGTAGTACACTACTAGCGGGGAGCCCCTACAATAAGCAGTTCTTC
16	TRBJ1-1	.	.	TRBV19	CASTPLARRVNTEAFF	TGTGCCAGTACTCCATTAGCCCGCAGGGTTAACACTGAAGCTTTCTTT
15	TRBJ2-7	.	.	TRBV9	CASSPSIDSSYEQYF	TGTGCCAGCAGCCCCAGCATAGACAGCTCCTACGAGCAGTACTTC
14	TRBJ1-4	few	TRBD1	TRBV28	CASSFERGLEKLFF	TGTGCCAGCAGTTTCGAAAGGGGGCTGGAAAAACTGTTTTTT
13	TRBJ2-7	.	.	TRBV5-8	CASSPRVGHEQYF	TGTGCCAGCAGCCCGCGTGTGGGGCACGAGCAGTACTTC
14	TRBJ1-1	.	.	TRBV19	CATRGAGGGTEAFF	TGTGCCACTAGGGGAGCGGGTGGGGGCACTGAAGCTTTCTTT
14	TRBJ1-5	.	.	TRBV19	CASNWGLGNQPQHF	TGTGCCAGTAACTGGGGACTGGGCAATCAGCCCCAGCATTTT
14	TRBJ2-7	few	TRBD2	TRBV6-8	CASSYGPGGYEQYF	TGTGCCAGCAGTTACGGCCCGGGGGGCTACGAGCAGTACTTC
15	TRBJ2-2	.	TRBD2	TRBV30	CACTSGTSRSGELFF	TGTGCCTGTACCTCCGGGACTAGTCGGTCCGGGGAGCTGTTTTTT